The 17 T cell receptor beta chains reported below all come from one sample, sequenced in a study of blood T cell repertoires in COVID-19. Repertoires were generated with immunoSEQ multiplex PCR, while TCRdb's copy carries only in-frame clones and drops some. The sample consists of approximately 100,000 clones, 81% of them appearing once. Sample: peripheral blood. The receptors come from a woman older than 75 with acute or convalescent COVID-19.

The chain employs TRBV6-6 and TRBJ1-1; 8 nucleotides agree with TRBD1. This CDR3 is 15 amino acids long. The V and J ends lost 2 bases and 2 bases, in that order; junction bases with no gene match: 4. Germline assignment: CDR1 MNHNY and CDR2 SVGAGI (reference sequence). CDR3 region: CASSYIGQGNTEAFF. DNA of the CDR3: TGTGCCAGCAGTTACATCGGACAGGGCAACACTGAAGCTTTCTTT.

This clone was detected once. This sequence joins TRBV6-2 or TRBV6-3 and TRBJ1-5; 8 bases align to TRBD1. The germline CDR1 and CDR2 sequences are MNHEY and SVGEGT. The ends lost 4 bases at V and 7 bases at J; junction bases unmatched: 15. This CDR3 is 17 amino acids long. The CDR3: CASSSMVGQGARQPQHF. In DNA form, the CDR3 reads TGTGCCAGCAGTTCAATGGTGGGGCAGGGGGCAAGACAGCCCCAGCATTTT.

The CDR3 region is CASSSPGGGTEAFF. In DNA form, the CDR3 reads TGTGCCAGCAGTTCCCCGGGGGGGGGCACTGAAGCTTTCTTT. This sequence joins TRBV6-5 and TRBJ1-1; the D gene is possibly TRBD1 (5 bases). Germline lookup yields CDR1 MNHEY and CDR2 SVGAGI. V dropped 4 bases and J dropped 4 bases, with 13 bases sitting between them. CDR3 length equals 14 residues.

The chain carries TRBV6-5 and TRBJ2-3; D perhaps matches TRBD1 (6 bases). CDR1 and CDR2 (germline): MNHEY, SVGAGI. This CDR3 is built from 16 residues. V lost 0 bases, J lost 2 bases, and 12 bases lay in between. CDR3 sequence: CASSYSQGPYTDTQYF. DNA for the CDR3: TGTGCCAGCAGTTACTCGCAGGGGCCGTACACAGATACGCAGTATTTT.

V usage is TRBV5-1 and J usage is TRBJ2-3; D is possibly TRBD1 (6 bases). V was shortened by 4 bases and J by 4 bases, with 13 bases between the two germline ends. The CDR3 loop spans 14 amino acids. The germline gives CDR1 SGHRS, CDR2 YFSETQ. CDR3 amino acids: CASSATGMPDTQYF. DNA of the CDR3: TGCGCCAGCAGCGCCACAGGGATGCCAGATACGCAGTATTTT.

The chain couples TRBV18 to TRBJ1-1; D gene ambiguous. Germline loops: CDR1 KGHSH, CDR2 LQKENI. V lost 3 bases and J 4 bases, leaving 9 bases between the germline ends. The CDR3 contains 13 residues. This CDR3 reads CASSPGRGTEAFF. Here the CDR3 DNA reads TGTGCCAGCTCACCTGGGCGGGGCACTGAAGCTTTCTTT.

The chain links TRBV19 to TRBJ1-1; TRBD1 agrees at 8 bases. Germline loops: CDR1 LNHDA, CDR2 SQIVND (reference sequence). V lost 9 bases to trimming and J lost 2 bases; unmatched junction nucleotides: 8. CDR3 length equals 14 residues. DNA of the CDR3: TGTGCCAGCTTCCGGGACAGGAGTAACACTGAAGCTTTCTTT. Translating gives CASFRDRSNTEAFF.

The genes are TRBV5-4 and TRBJ1-1, with 7 bases identical to TRBD1. The CDR3 sequence is 16 residues long. CDR1 SGHNT and CDR2 YYREEE come from the germline V gene (reference sequence). Unmatched junction bases numbered 14, after V lost 4 bases and J lost 5 bases. CDR3 in DNA: TGTGCCAGCAGCGGATCTCTGACAGGGTTGGGGACTGAAGCTTTCTTT. Translated, it gives CASSGSLTGLGTEAFF.

The rearrangement joins TRBV18 to TRBJ2-3; D is perhaps TRBD1 (7 bases). The CDR3 consists of 14 residues. V was shortened by 1 base and J by 6 bases, with 11 bases between the two germline ends. The germline CDR1 and CDR2 sequences are KGHSH and LQKENI. The chain's CDR3 is CASSPRSGGDTQYF. The CDR3, as DNA: TGTGCCAGCTCACCACGGTCAGGGGGGGATACGCAGTATTTT.

This chain connects TRBV7-2 to TRBJ2-1, with TRBD2 matching over 8 bases. Germline loops: CDR1 SGHTA, CDR2 FQGNSA. Germline trimming cut 2 bases from V and 7 bases from J; bases unmatched to any gene: 7. CDR3 size: 15 residues. CDR3 in DNA: TGTGCCAGCAGCTTAATGATAGCGGGGCAGAATGAGCAGTTCTTC. This sequence encodes CASSLMIAGQNEQFF.

With regard to this clone: This sample includes further DNA sequences coding for the same CDR3. Written as DNA, the CDR3 is TGCGCCAGCAGCTTACAGGGGGGGAGTGAAAAACTGTTTTTT. Translation gives CASSLQGGSEKLFF. The chain joins TRBV5-1 to TRBJ1-4; 8 bases are shared with TRBD1. J was trimmed by 7 bases and V by 2 bases; bases with no gene match: 4. Germline V gene sequence: CDR1 SGHRS, CDR2 YFSETQ. CDR3 length: 14 amino acids.

In its sample, this clone was seen a few times. The chain is built from TRBV27 and TRBJ1-2; D is perhaps TRBD1 (5 bases). Trimming removed 3 bases from V and 4 bases from J, with 12 bases in between. Germline V CDR1 and CDR2: MNHEY, SMNVEV (reference sequence). The length of the CDR3 is 14 residues. Here the CDR3 reads CASSLGGVGYGYTF. The DNA of the CDR3 is TGTGCCAGCAGTTTGGGGGGAGTTGGCTATGGCTACACCTTC.

The chain recombines TRBV28 with TRBJ2-3, with a weak D call TRBD2 (5 bases). There are 13 residues in the CDR3. CDR1 MDHEN and CDR2 SYDVKM come from the germline V gene. V shed 7 bases and J shed 4 bases, with 12 bases lying between them. This CDR3 is CASIGGGADTQYF. Here the CDR3 DNA reads TGTGCCAGCATAGGTGGAGGAGCAGATACGCAGTATTTT.

V is TRBV18 and J is TRBJ2-2, with a tentative D call TRBD1 (6 bases). Germline CDR1 is KGHSH and CDR2 is LQKENI. V lost 3 bases and J 4 bases, leaving 9 bases between the germline ends. This CDR3 is built from 14 residues. The CDR3 DNA sequence: TGTGCCAGCTCACCTCAACAGGGCACCGGGGAGCTGTTTTTT. Translating gives CASSPQQGTGELFF.

This chain joins TRBV10-3 and TRBJ2-1, with 15 bases matching TRBD2. Per germline, CDR1 ENHRY and CDR2 SYGVKD. The CDR3 has 15 residues. The V segment lost 8 bases and the J segment 8 bases; nucleotides outside the gene matches: 7. The CDR3 DNA follows: TGTGCCATCCGAGGACTAGCGGGGGGGCCAGATGAGCAGTTCTTC. The encoded protein is CAIRGLAGGPDEQFF.

The rearrangement joins TRBV24-1 to TRBJ2-3; 10 bases are shared with TRBD2. Germline V CDR1 and CDR2: KGHDR, SFDVKD. CDR3 size: 13 residues. Trimming took 9 bases from V and 7 from J; bases not matched to a gene: 6. This CDR3 reads CATSSGGTHTQYF. The CDR3 DNA sequence: TGTGCCACCTCTAGCGGGGGTACCCATACGCAGTATTTT.

CDR3 sequence: CASSPYNEQFF. In DNA form, the CDR3 reads TGTGCCAGCAGCCCGTACAATGAGCAGTTCTTC. This chain uses TRBV2 with TRBJ2-1; no firm D call. Germline V gene lookup returns CDR1 SNHLY and CDR2 FYNNEI. V lost 6 bases to trimming and J lost 4 bases, with 4 bases between them. The CDR3 loop spans 11 amino acids. Drawing the rest from reference TRBV2 and TRBJ2-1, the complete variable domain is EPEVTQTPSHQVTQMGQEVILRCVPISNHLYFYWYRQILGQKVEFLVSFYNNEISEKSEIFDDQFSVERPDGSNFTLKIRSTKLEDSAMYFCASSPYNEQFFGPGTRLTVL.